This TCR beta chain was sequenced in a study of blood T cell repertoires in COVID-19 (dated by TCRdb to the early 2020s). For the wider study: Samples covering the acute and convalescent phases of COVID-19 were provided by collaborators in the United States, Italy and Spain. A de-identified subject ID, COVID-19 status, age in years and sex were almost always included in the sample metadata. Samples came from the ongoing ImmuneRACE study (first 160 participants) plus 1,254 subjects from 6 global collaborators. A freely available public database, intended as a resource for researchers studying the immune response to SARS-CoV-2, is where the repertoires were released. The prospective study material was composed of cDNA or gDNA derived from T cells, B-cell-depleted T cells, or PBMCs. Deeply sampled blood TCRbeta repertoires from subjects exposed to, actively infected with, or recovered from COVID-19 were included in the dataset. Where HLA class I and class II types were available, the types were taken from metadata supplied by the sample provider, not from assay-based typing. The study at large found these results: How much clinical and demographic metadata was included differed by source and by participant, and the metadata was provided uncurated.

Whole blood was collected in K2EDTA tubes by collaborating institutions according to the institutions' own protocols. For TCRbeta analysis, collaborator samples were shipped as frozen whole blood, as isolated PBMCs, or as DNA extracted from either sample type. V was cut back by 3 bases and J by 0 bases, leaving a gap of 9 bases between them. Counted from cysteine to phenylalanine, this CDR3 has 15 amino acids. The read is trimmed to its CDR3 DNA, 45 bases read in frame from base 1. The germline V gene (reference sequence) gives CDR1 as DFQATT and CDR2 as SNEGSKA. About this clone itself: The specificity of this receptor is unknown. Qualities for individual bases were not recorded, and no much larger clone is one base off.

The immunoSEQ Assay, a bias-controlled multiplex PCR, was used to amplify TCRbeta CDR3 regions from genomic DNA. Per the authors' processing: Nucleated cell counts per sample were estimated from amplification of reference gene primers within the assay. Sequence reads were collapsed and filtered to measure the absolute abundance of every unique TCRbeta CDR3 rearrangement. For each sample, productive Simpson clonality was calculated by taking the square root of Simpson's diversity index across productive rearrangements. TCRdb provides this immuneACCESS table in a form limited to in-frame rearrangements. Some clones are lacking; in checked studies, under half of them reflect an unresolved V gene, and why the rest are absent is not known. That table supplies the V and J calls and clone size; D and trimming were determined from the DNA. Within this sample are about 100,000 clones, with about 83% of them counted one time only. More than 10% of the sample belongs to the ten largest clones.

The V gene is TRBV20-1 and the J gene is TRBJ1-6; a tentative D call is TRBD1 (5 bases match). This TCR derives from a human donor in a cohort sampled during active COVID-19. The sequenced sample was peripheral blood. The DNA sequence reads TGCAGTGCTAGTGAGGGGAGCTCCTATAATTCACCCCTCCACTTT. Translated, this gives CSASEGSSYNSPLHF.